Presented here are 24 T cell receptor beta chains from one specimen sequenced in a study of radiotherapy plus CTLA-4 blockade in lung cancer. TCRdb's table, derived via immunoSEQ multiplex PCR, lists solely in-frame clones and lacks some. Of about 120,000 clones listed, 80% to 90% are singletons. Here the sequenced sample was peripheral blood, taken from a patient treated with radiotherapy plus ipilimumab. These receptors originate from a human donor with non-small cell lung cancer that progressed on radiotherapy plus ipilimumab.

The chain links TRBV19 to TRBJ1-5; 12 bases are a match to TRBD1. This CDR3 contains 20 residues. J was trimmed by 2 bases and V by 5 bases; bases with no gene match: 16. From germline, CDR1 is LNHDA and CDR2 SQIVND (reference sequence). CDR3 nucleotide sequence: TGTGCCAGTAGTGATAAACCGGGACAGGGGGCCGTAGCGGGCAATCAGCCCCAGCATTTT. Amino acid sequence: CASSDKPGQGAVAGNQPQHF.

This clone turned up a few times. This chain uses TRBV5-1 with TRBJ2-1, with D uncertain. Germline-derived CDR1 and CDR2 are SGHRS and YFSETQ. Between the trimmed V and J ends, which lost 0 bases and 5 bases, there was a span of 12 bases. There are 15 residues in the CDR3. CDR3 nucleotides: TGCGCCAGCAGCTTGGGGGCTACGACAAACAATGAGCAGTTCTTC. Translating it yields CASSLGATTNNEQFF.

The chain uses TRBV19 and TRBJ1-1; perhaps TRBD1 as D (5 bases). The CDR3 has 13 amino acids. Trimming took off 4 bases at V and 4 bases at J, with 10 bases between the two ends. Germline V CDR1 and CDR2: LNHDA, SQIVND (reference sequence). CDR3 in DNA: TGTGCCAGTAGTAGGGGGGAGGGCACTGAAGCTTTCTTT. Residues: CASSRGEGTEAFF.

The gene calls are TRBV18 and TRBJ2-3; no clear D gene. Per germline, CDR1 KGHSH and CDR2 LQKENI. The CDR3 runs to 14 residues. Trimming took 6 bases from V and 1 from J, leaving 11 bases between them. CDR3 DNA: TGTGCCAGCTCGACGGTACGGGGCACAGATACGCAGTATTTT. Translated, it gives CASSTVRGTDTQYF.

For the CDR3, the DNA is TGCGCCAGCAGATTTAGCGGGAGTGTCAAAAACATTCAGTACTTC. This gives the protein CASRFSGSVKNIQYF. The chain is built from TRBV5-1 and TRBJ2-4, with 9 bases that match TRBD2. This CDR3 is built from 15 residues. After removal of 5 bases from V and 3 bases from J, the junction contained 6 bases not matched to a gene. Germline CDR1 and CDR2: SGHRS and YFSETQ.

This chain connects TRBV30 to TRBJ1-2; 11 bases map to TRBD1. The CDR3 extends over 14 amino acids. CDR1 is GTSNPN, CDR2 SVGIG, per germline (reference sequence). V trimming: 5 bases; J trimming: 4 bases; junction bases outside the gene matches: 6. The CDR3 here is CAWEGQGAPYGYTF. CDR3 in DNA: TGTGCCTGGGAAGGACAGGGGGCGCCCTATGGCTACACCTTC.

The chain carries TRBV4-2 and TRBJ1-1; 7 bases are a match to TRBD1. From germline, CDR1 is LGHNA and CDR2 YNFKEQ. Germline trimming cut 2 bases from V and 0 bases from J; bases unmatched to any gene: 15. This CDR3 is 19 amino acids long. The CDR3 DNA sequence: TGTGCCAGCAGCCAATCTCAGGGACAGAGTAATTTCATGAACACTGAAGCTTTCTTT. Protein: CASSQSQGQSNFMNTEAFF.

This CDR3 reads CASSERTSGYNEQFF. In DNA form, the CDR3 reads TGTGCCAGCAGCGAGAGGACTAGCGGCTACAATGAGCAGTTCTTC. V and J are TRBV9 and TRBJ2-1, with 10 bases that match TRBD2. The V gene end was trimmed by 3 bases and the J gene end by 3 bases; junction bases not matched to a gene: 3. This CDR3 region has 15 residues. CDR1 and CDR2 from the germline V gene are SGDLS and YYNGEE.

This chain links TRBV9 with TRBJ2-6; D remains ambiguous. V lost 5 bases, J lost 0 bases, and 3 bases lay in between. CDR3 length: 13 amino acids. Germline V CDR1 and CDR2: SGDLS, YYNGEE. The CDR3 is CASRPSGANVLTF. As DNA, the CDR3 is TGTGCCAGCAGGCCCTCTGGGGCCAACGTCCTGACTTTC.

In regard to this clone: The sample has other DNA sequences that encode this CDR3 too. This sequence joins TRBV18 and TRBJ2-1; no clear D. This CDR3 contains 12 residues. V lost 2 bases, J lost 8 bases, and 7 bases lay in between. From germline, CDR1 is KGHSH and CDR2 LQKENI. The CDR3 spells CASSPAGDEQFF. The CDR3 nucleotides are TGTGCCAGCTCACCAGCCGGCGATGAGCAGTTCTTC.

This clone was recorded only once. The chain couples TRBV6-5 to TRBJ2-2, with 8 bases fitting TRBD2. CDR3 length: 15 amino acids. The junction had 5 bases not matched to a gene; V was cut back by 5 bases and J by 3 bases. Germline V gene lookup returns CDR1 MNHEY and CDR2 SVGAGI. The CDR3 loop is CASSPYGRDTGELFF. The CDR3 nucleotides are TGTGCCAGCAGTCCCTACGGGAGGGACACCGGGGAGCTGTTTTTT.

The chain carries TRBV9 and TRBJ2-7; D remains ambiguous. This CDR3 spans 14 amino acids. CDR1 and CDR2 (germline): SGDLS, YYNGEE. Trimming removed 0 bases from V and 6 bases from J, with 13 bases in between. CDR3 region: CASSVGGSATEQYF. The CDR3 DNA sequence: TGTGCCAGCAGCGTAGGAGGATCAGCGACCGAGCAGTACTTC.

This sequence joins TRBV2 and TRBJ2-1, with 12 bases lining up with TRBD2. The CDR3 sequence is 17 residues long. Germline lookup yields CDR1 SNHLY and CDR2 FYNNEI. V shed 2 bases and J 9 bases; nucleotides not matched to a gene: 11. CDR3 residues: CASSELETSGSWGEQFF. Here the CDR3 DNA reads TGTGCCAGCAGTGAATTAGAGACTAGCGGGAGTTGGGGTGAGCAGTTCTTC.

The chain couples TRBV6-1 to TRBJ2-7; 8 bases map to TRBD1. V was clipped by 5 bases and J by 1 base; unmatched bases: 1. Looked up from germline, CDR1 is MNHNS and CDR2 is SASEGT. CDR3 size: 13 residues. CDR3 protein: CASSRDRSYEQYF. CDR3 coding DNA: TGTGCCAGCAGTAGGGACAGGTCCTACGAGCAGTACTTC.

The J gene is TRBJ2-2, the V gene TRBV10-3; D is possibly TRBD1 (5 bases). CDR1 and CDR2 from the germline V gene are ENHRY and SYGVKD. Deletions cut 4 bases from V and 5 bases from J, with 14 bases between. The CDR3 has 15 residues. CDR3 protein: CAISASREYTGELFF. The CDR3 region has the DNA TGTGCCATCAGTGCGTCCAGGGAATATACCGGGGAGCTGTTTTTT.

This clone showed up just once. The V and J genes are TRBV4-1 and TRBJ2-5, with D uncertain. The length of the CDR3 is 16 residues. V was cut by 1 base and J by 1 base, with 13 bases left in between. The germline V gene has CDR1 MGHRA and CDR2 YSYEKL. The CDR3 spells CASSQAQSAPQETQYF. The CDR3, as DNA: TGCGCCAGCAGCCAAGCTCAGAGCGCTCCCCAAGAGACCCAGTACTTC.

The gene calls are TRBV6-5 and TRBJ2-2; TRBD1 might be the D (5 bases). This CDR3 region has 14 residues. CDR1 is MNHEY and CDR2 is SVGAGI in the germline V gene. The V end lost 6 bases, the J end lost 4 bases, and 12 bases lay between the germline ends. The DNA of the CDR3 is TGTGCCAGCAGCACAACAGGTCCCACCGGGGAGCTGTTTTTT. Protein: CASSTTGPTGELFF.

This clone was counted once. This sequence joins TRBV6-1 and TRBJ2-2; 9 bases agree with TRBD1. The length of the CDR3 is 14 residues. In germline, CDR1 is MNHNS, CDR2 SASEGT. Unmatched junction bases numbered 1, after V lost 5 bases and J lost 3 bases. The CDR3 reads CASSRTGDTGELFF. CDR3 coding DNA: TGTGCCAGCAGTAGGACAGGGGACACCGGGGAGCTGTTTTTT.

The genes are TRBV5-4 and TRBJ2-7; D is possibly TRBD1 or TRBD2 (5 bases each). The CDR3 totals 13 residues. The germline V and J ends were trimmed by 4 bases and 6 bases, with 14 bases remaining between them. Germline-derived CDR1 and CDR2 are SGHNT and YYREEE (reference sequence). The CDR3 reads CASSRDQRSEQYF. CDR3 nucleotides: TGTGCCAGCAGCCGGGACCAGCGGTCCGAGCAGTACTTC. The full variable domain, rest sourced from reference TRBV5-4 and TRBJ2-7, is ETGVTQSPTHLIKTRGQQVTLRCSSQSGHNTVSWYQQALGQGPQFIFQYYREEENGRGNFPPRFSGLQFPNYSSELNVNALELDDSALYLCASSRDQRSEQYFGPGTRLTVT.

V and J are TRBV5-1 and TRBJ2-1; the match to TRBD2 covers 10 bases. Germline assignment: CDR1 SGHRS and CDR2 YFSETQ. The CDR3 sequence is 15 residues long. With V trimmed by 4 bases and J by 9 bases, 10 bases remained unmatched. CDR3 amino acids: CASSRLAGVVGEQFF. The DNA of the CDR3 is TGCGCCAGCAGCCGGCTAGCGGGAGTAGTGGGTGAGCAGTTCTTC.

The chain has TRBV18 and TRBJ1-1; weak D call: TRBD1 (5 bases). Germline V gives CDR1 KGHSH, CDR2 LQKENI. Between the trimmed V and J ends, which lost 6 bases and 6 bases, there was a span of 17 bases. The CDR3 spans 14 residues. The CDR3 nucleotides are TGTGCCAGCTCCCCTGGACGCAGGGCCGCTGAAGCTTTCTTT. As protein: CASSPGRRAAEAFF.

V gene TRBV27 combines with J gene TRBJ2-1; 8 positions match TRBD1. V was pared by 6 bases and J by 9 bases, with 10 bases of the junction left unmatched. Germline CDR1 is MNHEY and CDR2 is SMNVEV (reference sequence). The CDR3 runs 14 residues. The CDR3 loop is CASRVGQGAGEQFF. CDR3 DNA: TGTGCCAGCAGAGTGGGCCAGGGGGCCGGTGAGCAGTTCTTC.

This chain uses TRBV5-1 with TRBJ2-6, with no clear D. V shed 7 bases and J shed 0 bases, with 8 bases lying between them. The CDR3 sequence is 14 residues long. Germline loops: CDR1 SGHRS, CDR2 YFSETQ. DNA of the CDR3: TGCGCCAGCCAGTTTAACTCTGGGGCCAACGTCCTGACTTTC. It encodes CASQFNSGANVLTF. The variable domain in full, completed from reference TRBV5-1 and TRBJ2-6, reads KAGVTQTPRYLIKTRGQQVTLSCSPISGHRSVSWYQQTPGQGLQFLFEYFSETQRNKGNFPGRFSGRQFSNSRSEMNVSTLELGDSALYLCASQFNSGANVLTFGAGSRLTVL.

The rearrangement links TRBV5-1 to TRBJ2-2, with TRBD1 identical over 8 bases. The CDR3 is 14 amino acids. CDR1 SGHRS and CDR2 YFSETQ come from the germline V gene. V was pared by 4 bases and J by 8 bases, with 7 bases of the junction left unmatched. The CDR3 sequence is CASSPDRARGELFF. CDR3 coding DNA: TGCGCCAGCAGCCCGGACAGGGCGAGGGGGGAGCTGTTTTTT.